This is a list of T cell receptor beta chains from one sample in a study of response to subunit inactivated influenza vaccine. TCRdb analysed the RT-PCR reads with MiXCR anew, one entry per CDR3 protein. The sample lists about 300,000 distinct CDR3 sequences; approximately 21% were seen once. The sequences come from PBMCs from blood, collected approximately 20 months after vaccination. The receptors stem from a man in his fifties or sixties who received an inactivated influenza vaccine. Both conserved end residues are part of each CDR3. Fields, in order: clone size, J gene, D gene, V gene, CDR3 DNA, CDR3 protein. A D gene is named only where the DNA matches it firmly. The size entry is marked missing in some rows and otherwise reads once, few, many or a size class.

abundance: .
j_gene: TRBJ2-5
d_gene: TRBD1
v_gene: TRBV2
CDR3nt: TGTGCCAGCAGTGCCCTGACAGGGGGCTCAGAGACCCAGTACTTC
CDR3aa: CASSALTGGSETQYF

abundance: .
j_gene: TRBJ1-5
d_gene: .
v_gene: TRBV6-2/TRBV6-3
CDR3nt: TGTGCCAGCAGTTACTCGTCCGGGCTTGGCAATCAGCCCCAGCATTTT
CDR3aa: CASSYSSGLGNQPQHF

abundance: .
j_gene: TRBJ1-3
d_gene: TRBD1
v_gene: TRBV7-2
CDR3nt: TGTGCCAGCACGCTTGGGACAGGGTTGGCAAACACCATATATTTT
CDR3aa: CASTLGTGLANTIYF

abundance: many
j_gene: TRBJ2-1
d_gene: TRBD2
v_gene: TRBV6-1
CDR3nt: TGTGCCAGCGGGACTAGCGGGAGTAGGGGACGCAATGAGCAGTTCTTC
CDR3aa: CASGTSGSRGRNEQFF

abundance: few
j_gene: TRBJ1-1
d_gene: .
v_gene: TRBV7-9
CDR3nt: TGTGCCAGCAGCTTAGAGCTACCAGGGGCTGAAGCTTTCTTT
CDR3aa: CASSLELPGAEAFF

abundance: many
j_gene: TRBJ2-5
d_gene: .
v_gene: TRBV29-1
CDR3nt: TGCAGCGCCTTCCTCGAGACCCAGTACTTC
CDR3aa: CSAFLETQYF

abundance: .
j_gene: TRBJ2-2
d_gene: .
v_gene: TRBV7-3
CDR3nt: TGTGCCAGCAGCTTAAACGGGGTCCAACGGGACGGGGAGCTGTTTTTT
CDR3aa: CASSLNGVQRDGELFF

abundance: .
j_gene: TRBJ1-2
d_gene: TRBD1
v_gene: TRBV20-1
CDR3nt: TGCAGTGCCGTTCAGGGGGAGGAAGGCTACACCTTC
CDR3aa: CSAVQGEEGYTF

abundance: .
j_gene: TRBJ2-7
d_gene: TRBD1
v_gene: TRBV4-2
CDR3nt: TGTGCCAGCAGCCCACGACAGGGAACCTACGAGCAGTACTTC
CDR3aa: CASSPRQGTYEQYF

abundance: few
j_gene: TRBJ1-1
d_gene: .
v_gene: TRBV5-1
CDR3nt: TGCGCCAGCAGCGTGGGACGGTTGAACACTGAAGCTTTCTTT
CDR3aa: CASSVGRLNTEAFF

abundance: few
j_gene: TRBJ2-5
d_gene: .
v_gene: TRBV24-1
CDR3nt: TGTGCCACCAGTGACAGGGGATACGAGACCCAGTACTTC
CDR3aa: CATSDRGYETQYF

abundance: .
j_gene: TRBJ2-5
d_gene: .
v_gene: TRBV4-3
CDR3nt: TGCGCCAGCAGCCAAGGACAGTCCTATCAAGAGACCCAGTACTTC
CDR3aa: CASSQGQSYQETQYF

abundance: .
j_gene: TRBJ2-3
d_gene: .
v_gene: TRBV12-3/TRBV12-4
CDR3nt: TGTGCCAGCAGGGGGGGAGGAAGGGCAGATACGCAGTATTTT
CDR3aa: CASRGGGRADTQYF

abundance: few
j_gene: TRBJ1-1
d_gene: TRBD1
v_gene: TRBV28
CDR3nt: TGTGCCAGCAGTTTCCAGACAGGGATGGCTTTCTTT
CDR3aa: CASSFQTGMAFF

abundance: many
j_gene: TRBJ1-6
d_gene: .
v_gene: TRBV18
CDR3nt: TGTGCCAGCTCACGTATGGCAGGGAGTTTGTCGGATTCACCCCTCCACTTT
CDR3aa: CASSRMAGSLSDSPLHF

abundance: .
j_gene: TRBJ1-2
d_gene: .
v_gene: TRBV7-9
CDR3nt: TGTGCCAGCAGCTTAACAGGACGGCGGAGTGGCTACACCTTC
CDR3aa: CASSLTGRRSGYTF

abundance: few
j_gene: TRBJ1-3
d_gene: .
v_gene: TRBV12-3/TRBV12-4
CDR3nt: TGTGCCAGCAGTTTCCGGAGGGCTGGAAACACCATATATTTT
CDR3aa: CASSFRRAGNTIYF

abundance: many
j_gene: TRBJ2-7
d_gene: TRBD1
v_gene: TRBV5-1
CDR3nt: TGCGCCAGCAGCGCCTCCGGGACAGAATACGAGCAGTACTTC
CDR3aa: CASSASGTEYEQYF

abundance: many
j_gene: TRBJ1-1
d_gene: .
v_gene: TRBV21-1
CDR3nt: TGTGCCAGCAGGGAACTGAACACTGAAGCTTTCTTT
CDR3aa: CASRELNTEAFF

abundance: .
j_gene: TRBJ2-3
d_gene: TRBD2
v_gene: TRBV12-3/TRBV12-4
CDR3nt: TGTGCCAGCAGTTTAGTTCTAGCGGGCGGGAGCACAGATACGCAGTATTTT
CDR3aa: CASSLVLAGGSTDTQYF

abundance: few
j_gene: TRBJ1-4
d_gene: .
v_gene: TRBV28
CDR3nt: TGTGCCAGCAGTTACGCCCCGAAAGGCAGAGTGTTTTTT
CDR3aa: CASSYAPKGRVFF

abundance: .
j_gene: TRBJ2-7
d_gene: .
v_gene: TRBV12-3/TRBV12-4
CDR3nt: TGTGCCAGCAGTTTATGGGCCGCCTACGAGCAGTACTTC
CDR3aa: CASSLWAAYEQYF

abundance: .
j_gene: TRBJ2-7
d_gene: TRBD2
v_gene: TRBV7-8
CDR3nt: TGTGCCAGCAGCTTAGAGGGGACTAGCAAGTACGAGCAGTACTTC
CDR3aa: CASSLEGTSKYEQYF

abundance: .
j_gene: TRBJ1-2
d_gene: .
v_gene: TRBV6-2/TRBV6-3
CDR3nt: TGTGCCAGCAGTTCCCGCGGGGACCCTAACTATGGCTACACCTTC
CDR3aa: CASSSRGDPNYGYTF

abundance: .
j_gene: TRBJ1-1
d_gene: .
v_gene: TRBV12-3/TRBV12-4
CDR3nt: TGTGCCAGCAGTTTTGTCCTAGACGTTGAAGCTTTCTTT
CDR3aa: CASSFVLDVEAFF

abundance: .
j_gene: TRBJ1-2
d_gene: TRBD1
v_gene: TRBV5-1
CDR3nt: TGCGCCAGCAGCTTGGGAGGGACAGCTAACTATGGCTACACCTTC
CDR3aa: CASSLGGTANYGYTF

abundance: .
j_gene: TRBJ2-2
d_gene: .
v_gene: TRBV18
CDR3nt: TGTGCCAGCTCACCTAGTGGCACGAACACCGGGGAGCTGTTTTTT
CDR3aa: CASSPSGTNTGELFF

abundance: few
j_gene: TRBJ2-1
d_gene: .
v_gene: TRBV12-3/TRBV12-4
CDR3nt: TGTGCCAGCAGTGCCCGGGGTGAGCAGTTCTTC
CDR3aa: CASSARGEQFF

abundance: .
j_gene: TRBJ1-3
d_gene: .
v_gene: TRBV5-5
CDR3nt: TGTGCCAGCAGCTTCGGTCTACGGGACTACCACCCGACCATATATTTT
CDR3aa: CASSFGLRDYHPTIYF

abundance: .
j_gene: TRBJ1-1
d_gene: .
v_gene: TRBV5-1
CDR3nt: TGCGCCAGCAGCTTCGGTACAGGGCAGGGCACTGAAGCTTTCTTT
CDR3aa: CASSFGTGQGTEAFF

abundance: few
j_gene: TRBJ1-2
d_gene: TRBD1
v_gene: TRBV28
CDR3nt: TGTGCCAGCGGGGAGGGGACAGCAGCCTTAGGCTACACCTTC
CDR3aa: CASGEGTAALGYTF

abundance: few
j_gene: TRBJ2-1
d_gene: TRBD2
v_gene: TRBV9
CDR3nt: TGTGCCAGCAGCGGGCTAGCGGGGGGTTTAAGTGAGCAGTTCTTC
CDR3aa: CASSGLAGGLSEQFF

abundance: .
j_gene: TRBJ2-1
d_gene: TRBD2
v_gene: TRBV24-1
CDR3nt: TGTGCCACCAGTGATCCTAGCGGGAGATACAATGAGCAGTTCTTC
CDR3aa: CATSDPSGRYNEQFF

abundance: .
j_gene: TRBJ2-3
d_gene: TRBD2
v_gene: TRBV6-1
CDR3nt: TGTGCCAGCAGTGTCGGATACGCGGGAGAGGACACAGATACGCAGTATTTT
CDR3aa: CASSVGYAGEDTDTQYF

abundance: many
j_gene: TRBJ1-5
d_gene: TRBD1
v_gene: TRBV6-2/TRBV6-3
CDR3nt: TGTGCCAGCAGTTTCCCGACAGGGTTTTTTCAGCCCCAGCATTTT
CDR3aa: CASSFPTGFFQPQHF

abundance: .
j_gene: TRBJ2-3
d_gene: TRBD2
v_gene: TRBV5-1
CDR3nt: TGCGCCAGCAGCTTGGAGACTGGACTAGCCGGGGGCACAGATACGCAGTATTTT
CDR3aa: CASSLETGLAGGTDTQYF

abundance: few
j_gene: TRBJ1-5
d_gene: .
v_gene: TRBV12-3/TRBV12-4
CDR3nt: TGTGCCAGCAGTTTAGACAGGTTGGTTCAGCCCCAGCATTTT
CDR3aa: CASSLDRLVQPQHF

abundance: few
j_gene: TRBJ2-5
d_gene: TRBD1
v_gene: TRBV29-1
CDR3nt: TGCAGCGTACCCCGCACGACAGGGATCCAAGAGACCCAGTACTTC
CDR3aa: CSVPRTTGIQETQYF

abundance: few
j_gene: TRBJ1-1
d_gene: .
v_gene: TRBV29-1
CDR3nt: TGCAGCGCAAGTACAGGGTTGAGAGGCACTGAAGCTTTCTTT
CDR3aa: CSASTGLRGTEAFF

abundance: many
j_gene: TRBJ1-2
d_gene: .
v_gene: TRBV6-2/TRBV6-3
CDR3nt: TGTGCCAGCAGTTCGACCGGGGCCCTAGGGGGCTACACCTTC
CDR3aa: CASSSTGALGGYTF

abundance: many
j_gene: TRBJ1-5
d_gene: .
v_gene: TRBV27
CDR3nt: TGTGCCAGCAGTTTATTCGCCCTTAGCGGAGAGCAGCCCCAGCATTTT
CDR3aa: CASSLFALSGEQPQHF

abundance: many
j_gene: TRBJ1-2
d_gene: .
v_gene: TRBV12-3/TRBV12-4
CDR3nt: TGTGCCAGCATCAATCCCTCTCGGGGGGCTTATGGCTACACCTTC
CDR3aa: CASINPSRGAYGYTF

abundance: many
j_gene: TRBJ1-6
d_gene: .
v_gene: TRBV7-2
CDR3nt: TGTGCCAGCAGCCCCAGCGGGATCGGCAGGCGGAATTCACCCCTCCACTTT
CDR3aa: CASSPSGIGRRNSPLHF

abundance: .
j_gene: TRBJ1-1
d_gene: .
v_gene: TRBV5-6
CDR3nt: TGTGCCAGCAGCTCAGACTCCTCGGCGAACACTGAAGCTTTCTTT
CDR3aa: CASSSDSSANTEAFF

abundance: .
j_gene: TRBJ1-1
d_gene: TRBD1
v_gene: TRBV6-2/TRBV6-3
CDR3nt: TGTGCCAGCAGTTACACGAGAAACAGGGGGTCCCAGTACACTGAAGCTTTCTTT
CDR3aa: CASSYTRNRGSQYTEAFF

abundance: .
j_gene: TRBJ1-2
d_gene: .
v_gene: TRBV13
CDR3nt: TGTGCCAGCAGCCCCCCCTTAGAATATAACTATGGCTACACCTTC
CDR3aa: CASSPPLEYNYGYTF

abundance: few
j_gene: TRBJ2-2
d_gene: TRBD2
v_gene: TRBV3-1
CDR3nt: TGTGCCAGCAGCCAGGTTTTGCGGGGGATCACCGGGGAGCTGTTTTTT
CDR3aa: CASSQVLRGITGELFF

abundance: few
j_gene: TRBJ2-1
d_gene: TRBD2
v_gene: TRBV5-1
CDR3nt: TGCGCCAGCAGCTCTGAGCTAAGCGGGGGAATTGTCTTC
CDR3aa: CASSSELSGGIVF

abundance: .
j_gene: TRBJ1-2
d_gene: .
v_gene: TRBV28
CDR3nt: TGTGCCAGCCTTACCTTGGGACTGTATGGCTACACCTTC
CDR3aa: CASLTLGLYGYTF

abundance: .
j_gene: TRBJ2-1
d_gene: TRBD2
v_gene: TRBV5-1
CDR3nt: TGCGCCAGCAGCTTGGATACGAGCGGGAGCAATGAGCAGTTCTTC
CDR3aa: CASSLDTSGSNEQFF

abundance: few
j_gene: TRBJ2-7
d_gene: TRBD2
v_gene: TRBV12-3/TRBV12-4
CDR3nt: TGTGCCAGCAGTCCTGGGGGGGACTTCTACGAGCAGTACTTC
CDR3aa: CASSPGGDFYEQYF

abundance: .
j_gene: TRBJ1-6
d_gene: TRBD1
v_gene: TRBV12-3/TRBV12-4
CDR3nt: TGTGCCAGCAGTTTCCAGGGGGCCAATTCACCCCTCCACTTT
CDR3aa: CASSFQGANSPLHF

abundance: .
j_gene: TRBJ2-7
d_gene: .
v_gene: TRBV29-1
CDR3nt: TGCAGCGTTGGTCGCCACTTGGGAGACGAGCAGTACTTC
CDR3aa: CSVGRHLGDEQYF

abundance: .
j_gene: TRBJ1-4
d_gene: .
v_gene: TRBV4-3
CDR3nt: TGCGCCAGCAGCCAAGGCGACAGGTCCAATGAAAAACTGTTTTTT
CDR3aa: CASSQGDRSNEKLFF